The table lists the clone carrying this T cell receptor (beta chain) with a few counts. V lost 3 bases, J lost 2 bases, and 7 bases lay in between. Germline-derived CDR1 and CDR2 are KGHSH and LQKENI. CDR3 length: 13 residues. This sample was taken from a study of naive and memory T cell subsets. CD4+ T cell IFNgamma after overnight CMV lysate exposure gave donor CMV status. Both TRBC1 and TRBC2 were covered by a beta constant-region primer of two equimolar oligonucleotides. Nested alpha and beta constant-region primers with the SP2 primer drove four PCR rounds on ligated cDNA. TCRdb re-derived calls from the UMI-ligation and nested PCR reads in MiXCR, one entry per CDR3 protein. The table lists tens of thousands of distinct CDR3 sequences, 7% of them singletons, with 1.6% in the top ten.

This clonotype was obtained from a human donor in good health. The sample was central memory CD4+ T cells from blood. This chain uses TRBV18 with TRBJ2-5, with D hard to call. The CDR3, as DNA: TGTGCCAGCTCACCGTCGGTACAAGAGACCCAGTACTTC. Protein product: CASSPSVQETQYF.